These T cell receptor beta chains were read from a single sample in a study of T cell repertoires in cytomegalovirus infection. TCRdb passed the reads through MiXCR, listing each CDR3 protein once. This table holds tens of thousands of distinct CDR3 sequences, less than 30% found once. The antigens of these receptors remain unknown. The source material was CD8+ T cells from cultured PBMCs, sampled from culture after CMV antigen stimulation. Receptors originate from a human donor in good health (CMV status not recorded). Some clones in this sample may be carry-over from other donors' samples. Each CDR3 is given with its conserved first and last residue. The D gene is left open where the match is weak. Clone size, where shown, is once, few, many, or a class for clones that have expanded.

V,J,D,size,DNA,CDR3
TRBV5-1,TRBJ2-3,TRBD2,few,TGCGCCAGCAGCTTGGATGTCTACGGGGGGACAGATACGCAGTATTTT,CASSLDVYGGTDTQYF
TRBV7-7,TRBJ2-5,TRBD1,.,TGTGCCAGCAGCTCAAGATGGGACAGGGGCCAAGAGACCCAGTACTTC,CASSSRWDRGQETQYF
TRBV27,TRBJ2-1,.,.,TGTGCCAGCAATTCAGAGGCGGAGTCTTCCTACAATGAGCAGTTCTTC,CASNSEAESSYNEQFF
TRBV7-8,TRBJ2-5,TRBD1,.,TGTGCCAGCAGCTTAGTAGGACAGGAAGAGACCCAGTACTTC,CASSLVGQEETQYF
TRBV6-2/TRBV6-3,TRBJ1-5,.,.,TGTGCCAGCAGCCAGGGGACCCGGCCCCAGCATTTT,CASSQGTRPQHF
TRBV7-9,TRBJ2-1,.,many,TGTGCCAGCAGCTTAGGTGGTGAGCAGTTCTTC,CASSLGGEQFF
TRBV6-6,TRBJ2-6,.,.,TGTGCCAGCACTCATGCCTCTGGGGCCAACGTCCTGACTTTC,CASTHASGANVLTF
TRBV27,TRBJ2-1,TRBD1,.,TGTGCCAGCAGTCGGACAGGGGCCTACAATGAGCAGTTCTTC,CASSRTGAYNEQFF
TRBV7-8,TRBJ2-7,TRBD1,.,TGTGCCAGCAGCCCGCGAACAGGGGGCAGAGGAACCTACGAGCAGTACTTC,CASSPRTGGRGTYEQYF
TRBV4-1,TRBJ2-7,.,many,TGCGCCAGCAGCCAAGAGGCGGGGAACTCCTACGAGCAGTACTTC,CASSQEAGNSYEQYF
TRBV24-1,TRBJ1-2,TRBD1,.,TGTGCCACCAGTAAGACAGGGGAAAGCTATGGCTACACCTTC,CATSKTGESYGYTF
TRBV7-9,TRBJ1-5,TRBD1,few,TGTGCCAGCAGCTTTAAGGACAGGGGCCACAATCAGCCCCAGCATTTT,CASSFKDRGHNQPQHF
TRBV7-6,TRBJ2-4,TRBD1,.,TGTGCCAGCAGCTCCCCTCGGGGGACAGGGGAACGGAATTTAGCCAAAAACATTCAGTACTTC,CASSSPRGTGERNLAKNIQYF
TRBV12-3/TRBV12-4,TRBJ2-1,.,few,TGTGCCAGCAGTTTAGGAGCGGAAGTAGGCCGAGGCAATGAGCAGTTCTTC,CASSLGAEVGRGNEQFF
TRBV29-1,TRBJ2-7,.,few,TGCAGCGTTGAAGATCCTGAGGGCTACGAGCAGTACTTC,CSVEDPEGYEQYF
TRBV11-3,TRBJ1-2,.,few,TGTGCCAGCAGCTTAGCGGGGGTGGACGGGCCTAACTATGGCTACACCTTC,CASSLAGVDGPNYGYTF
TRBV2,TRBJ2-5,.,many,TGTGCCAGCACCCCCGAAAGAACAGGGTGGGTCGAGACCCAGTACTTC,CASTPERTGWVETQYF
TRBV7-9,TRBJ2-5,TRBD2,.,TGTGCCAGCAGCACCCGGACTAGCGGGAGAGACGTAGAGACCCAGTACTTC,CASSTRTSGRDVETQYF
TRBV4-1,TRBJ1-2,.,.,TGCGCCAGCAGCCAAGATGGGGTCTATGGCTACACCTTC,CASSQDGVYGYTF
TRBV20-1,TRBJ1-2,.,.,TGCAGTGCTAGAGGACACCTGACCTTTGGCTACACCTTC,CSARGHLTFGYTF
TRBV27,TRBJ2-1,.,.,TGTGCCAGCATGATAGACTTCAGCTCCTACAATGAGCAGTTCTTC,CASMIDFSSYNEQFF
TRBV6-5,TRBJ2-3,TRBD2,.,TGTGCCAGCAGTTACCGAGTACCGGGACTAGCGGGGGGAAAGGTCAGCACAGATACGCAGTATTTT,CASSYRVPGLAGGKVSTDTQYF
TRBV6-4,TRBJ2-1,TRBD2,.,TGTGCCAGCAGTGAAGGGACTAGCGGTGCCTACAATGAGCAGTTCTTC,CASSEGTSGAYNEQFF
TRBV11-2,TRBJ2-3,.,.,TGTGCCAGCAGCTTAAGGGACGCCACAGATACGCAGTATTTT,CASSLRDATDTQYF
TRBV28,TRBJ2-1,.,many,TGTGCCAGCAGCGGGGACCCAGGAGACAATGAGCAGTTCTTC,CASSGDPGDNEQFF
TRBV7-3,TRBJ1-1,.,many,TGTGCCAGCAGTTCCGGAGGGGGTACTGAAGCTTTCTTT,CASSSGGGTEAFF
TRBV25-1,TRBJ1-6,.,few,TGTGCCAGCAGTTGGGACCGCAATAATTCACCCCTCCACTTT,CASSWDRNNSPLHF
TRBV3-1,TRBJ1-2,.,few,TGTGCCAGCAGTCCGATCGGGGGGCTGAACTATGGCTACACCTTC,CASSPIGGLNYGYTF
TRBV20-1,TRBJ1-1,.,.,TGCAGTGCTGGAGGGGGGGGAGTACGCACTGAAGCTTTCTTT,CSAGGGGVRTEAFF
TRBV20-1,TRBJ1-1,TRBD1,.,TGCAGTGTTACTGGACAGGGAGTGGGTTCGAGCACTGAAGCTTTCTTT,CSVTGQGVGSSTEAFF
TRBV5-6,TRBJ1-2,.,few,TGTGCCAGCAGCTTGCCCGAATTGGACTATGGCTACACCTTC,CASSLPELDYGYTF